What follows are 9 T cell receptor beta chains derived from one specimen sequenced in a study of blood T cell repertoires in COVID-19. The method was immunoSEQ multiplex PCR; TCRdb's version includes in-frame clones alone and lacks a portion of them. The sample shows over 100,000 clones, about four fifths of them seen only once. Source material: peripheral blood. Receptors were obtained from a woman older than 75 with acute or convalescent COVID-19.

V gene TRBV24-1 combines with J gene TRBJ2-2, with a weak D call TRBD2 (7 bases). This CDR3 is built from 16 residues. The ends were cut back, 0 bases at V and 3 bases at J, with 10 bases in the middle. Germline V lookup: CDR1 KGHDR, CDR2 SFDVKD. In nucleotides, the CDR3 is TGTGCCACCAGTGATTTGGGGGGGGCGGACACCGGGGAGCTGTTTTTT. Its translation is CATSDLGGADTGELFF.

The V gene is TRBV11-1, the J gene TRBJ2-2; D is undetermined. V was clipped by 4 bases and J by 3 bases, with 18 bases between them. The CDR3 is 17 residues long. The germline gives CDR1 SGHAT, CDR2 FQDESV (reference sequence). For the CDR3, the DNA is TGTGCCAGCAGCTCAGCATTGGGCCAGGATTACACCGGGGAGCTGTTTTTT. Translating gives CASSSALGQDYTGELFF.

J is TRBJ2-3 and V is TRBV5-1; 9 nucleotides agree with TRBD2. Germline CDR1 SGHRS, CDR2 YFSETQ. Trimming cost V 5 bases and J 2 bases; bases outside gene matches: 3. CDR3 length equals 14 residues. CDR3 bases: TGCGCCAGCAGAGCGGGAGGTCCCACAGATACGCAGTATTTT. Residues: CASRAGGPTDTQYF.

V and J are TRBV5-5 and TRBJ2-1, with D uncertain. The CDR3 loop spans 12 amino acids. CDR1 and CDR2 from the germline V gene are SGHKS and YYEKEE (reference sequence). Trimming cost V 1 base and J 8 bases, with 7 bases left between them. CDR3 region: CASSLLLDEQFF. The CDR3 region has the DNA TGTGCCAGCAGCTTGTTACTTGATGAGCAGTTCTTC. The full variable domain, rest sourced from reference TRBV5-5 and TRBJ2-1, is DAGVTQSPTHLIKTRGQQVTLRCSPISGHKSVSWYQQVLGQGPQFIFQYYEKEERGRGNFPDRFSARQFPNYSSELNVNALLLGDSALYLCASSLLLDEQFFGPGTRLTVL.

The CDR3 is CSVGVGYTQYF. CDR3 nucleotide sequence: TGCAGTGTAGGAGTCGGGTATACGCAGTATTTT. The V gene is TRBV20-1, the J gene TRBJ2-3; D is undetermined. Germline V gene lookup returns CDR1 DFQATT and CDR2 SNEGSKA (reference sequence). The CDR3 spans 11 residues. V was trimmed by 7 bases and J by 7 bases, leaving 12 bases between them.

This clone has only one observation. The genes are TRBV7-2 and TRBJ1-1; 8 bases align to TRBD1. The junction had 13 bases not matched to a gene; V was cut back by 5 bases and J by 8 bases. There are 15 residues in the CDR3. Germline V gene sequence: CDR1 SGHTA, CDR2 FQGNSA. CDR3 amino acids: CASSPFSGTGEEAFF. For the CDR3, the DNA is TGTGCCAGCAGCCCCTTTTCTGGGACAGGAGAAGAAGCTTTCTTT. The full variable domain, in which reference TRBV7-2 and TRBJ1-1 provide the parts outside the CDR3, is GAGVSQSPSNKVTEKGKDVELRCDPISGHTALYWYRQSLGQGLEFLIYFQGNSAPDKSGLPSDRFSAERTGGSVSTLTIQRTQQEDSAVYLCASSPFSGTGEEAFFGQGTRLTVV.

The CDR3 protein is CASSLGSSPTNYGYTF. The CDR3 nucleotides are TGTGCCAGCAGCTTAGGCAGTTCCCCGACTAACTATGGCTACACCTTC. This chain links TRBV7-2 with TRBJ1-2; D call uncertain. Trimming took 1 base from V and 0 from J, leaving 12 bases between them. The germline V gene encodes CDR1 SGHTA and CDR2 FQGNSA. This CDR3 is 16 amino acids long.

The chain has TRBV5-5 and TRBJ2-2; 10 bases agree with TRBD2. The CDR3 extends over 15 amino acids. Germline V gene sequence: CDR1 SGHKS, CDR2 YYEKEE (reference sequence). The V segment lost 5 bases and the J segment 1 base; nucleotides outside the gene matches: 2. The CDR3 sequence: CASSRTSGNTGELFF. The CDR3, as DNA: TGTGCCAGCAGTCGGACTAGCGGGAACACCGGGGAGCTGTTTTTT.

The chain uses TRBV6-5 and TRBJ2-1; 8 nucleotides match TRBD2. J lost 8 bases, V lost 6 bases, and 9 bases had no gene match. Germline values: CDR1 MNHEY, CDR2 SVGAGI. This CDR3 spans 14 amino acids. This chain's CDR3 is CASRYGGGWDEQFF. CDR3 in DNA: TGTGCCAGCAGATACGGGGGGGGCTGGGATGAGCAGTTCTTC.